What follows is one T cell receptor beta chain and its context. The antigen remains undetermined. Unique molecular identifiers were incorporated during preparation of the TCRbeta library. One entry per CDR3 protein results from TCRdb running MiXCR on the PCR reads. This sample carries some 450,000 distinct CDR3 sequences, around 46% of them seen once, and the ten largest clones take under 30%. Looked up from germline, CDR1 is SEHNR and CDR2 is FQNEAQ (reference sequence). The CDR3 covers 17 residues. V was pared by 5 bases and J by 0 bases, with 17 bases between. The data stem from a study of T-cell reconstitution after alpha-beta-depleted transplantation in children. General study results and limits: Reported findings indicate that, about two months after transplant, alpha-beta T cells came from several hundred expanded clones, which were derived from non-depleted graft cells. It was newly produced T cells that mostly accounted for T-cell counts and diversity one year after transplant.

J is TRBJ1-3 and V is TRBV7-9; D is ambiguous. The source material was PBMCs, sampled before TCRalphabeta/CD19-depleted stem cell transplant. This receptor was taken from a girl aged 2-10 years with aplastic anemia, due to receive a stem cell transplant. The chain's CDR3 is CASSRGPGTTSGNTIYF. CDR3 in DNA: TGTGCCAGCAGCCGAGGTCCAGGAACCACCTCTGGAAACACCATATATTTT.